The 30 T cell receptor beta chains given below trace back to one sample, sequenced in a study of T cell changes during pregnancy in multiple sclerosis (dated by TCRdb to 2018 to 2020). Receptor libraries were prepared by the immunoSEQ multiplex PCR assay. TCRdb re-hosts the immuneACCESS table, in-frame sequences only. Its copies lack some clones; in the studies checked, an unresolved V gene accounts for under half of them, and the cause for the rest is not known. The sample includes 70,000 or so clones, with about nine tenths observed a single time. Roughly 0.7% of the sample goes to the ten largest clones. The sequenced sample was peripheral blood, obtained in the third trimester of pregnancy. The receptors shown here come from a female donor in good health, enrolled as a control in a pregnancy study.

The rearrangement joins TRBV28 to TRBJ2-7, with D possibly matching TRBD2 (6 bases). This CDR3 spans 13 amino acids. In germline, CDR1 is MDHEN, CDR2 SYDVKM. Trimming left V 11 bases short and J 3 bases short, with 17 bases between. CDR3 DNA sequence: TGTGCCGCCTCAGCCGGGGGAATCTACGAGCAGTACTTC. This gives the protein CAASAGGIYEQYF.

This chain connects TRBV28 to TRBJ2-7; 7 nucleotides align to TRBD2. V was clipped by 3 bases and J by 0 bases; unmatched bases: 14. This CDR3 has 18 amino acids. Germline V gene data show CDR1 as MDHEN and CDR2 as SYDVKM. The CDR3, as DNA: TGTGCCAGCAGTTTTAATGCGGGAGCTCCAAAAAGCTCCTACGAGCAGTACTTC. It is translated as CASSFNAGAPKSSYEQYF.

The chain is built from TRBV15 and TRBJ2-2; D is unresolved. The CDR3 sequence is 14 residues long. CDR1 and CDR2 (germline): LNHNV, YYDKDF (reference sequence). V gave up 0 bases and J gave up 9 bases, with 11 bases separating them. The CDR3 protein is CATSRDQSRRELFF. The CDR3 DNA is TGTGCCACCAGCAGAGATCAATCGAGAAGGGAGCTGTTTTTT.

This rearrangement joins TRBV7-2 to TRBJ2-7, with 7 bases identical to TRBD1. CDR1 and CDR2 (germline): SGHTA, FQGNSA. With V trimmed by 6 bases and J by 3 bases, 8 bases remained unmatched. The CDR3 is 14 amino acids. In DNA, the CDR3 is TGTGCCAGCAGGACAGGGTCAATCGGCTACGAGCAGTACTTC. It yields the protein CASRTGSIGYEQYF.

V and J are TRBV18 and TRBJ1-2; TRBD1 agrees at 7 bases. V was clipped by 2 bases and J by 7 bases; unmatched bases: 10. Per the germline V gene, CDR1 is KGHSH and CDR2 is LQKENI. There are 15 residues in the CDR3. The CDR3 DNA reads TGTGCCAGCTCACCAACAGGACCGAGACAGGGTGGCTACACCTTC. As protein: CASSPTGPRQGGYTF.

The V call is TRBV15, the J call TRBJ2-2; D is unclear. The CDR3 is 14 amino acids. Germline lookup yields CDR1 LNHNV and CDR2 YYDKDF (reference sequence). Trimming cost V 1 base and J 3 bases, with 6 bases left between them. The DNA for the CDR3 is TGTGCCACCAGCAGAGGCGGAGACACCGGGGAGCTGTTTTTT. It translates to CATSRGGDTGELFF.

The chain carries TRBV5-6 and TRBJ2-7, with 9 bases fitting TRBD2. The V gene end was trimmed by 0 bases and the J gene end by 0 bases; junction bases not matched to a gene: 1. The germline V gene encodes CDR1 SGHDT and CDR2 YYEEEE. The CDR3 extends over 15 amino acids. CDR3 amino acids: CASSLETSGSYEQYF. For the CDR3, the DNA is TGTGCCAGCAGCTTGGAGACTAGCGGCTCCTACGAGCAGTACTTC. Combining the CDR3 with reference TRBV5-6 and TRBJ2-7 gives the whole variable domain DAGVTQSPTHLIKTRGQQVTLRCSPKSGHDTVSWYQQALGQGPQFIFQYYEEEERQRGNFPDRFSGHQFPNYSSELNVNALLLGDSALYLCASSLETSGSYEQYFGPGTRLTVT.

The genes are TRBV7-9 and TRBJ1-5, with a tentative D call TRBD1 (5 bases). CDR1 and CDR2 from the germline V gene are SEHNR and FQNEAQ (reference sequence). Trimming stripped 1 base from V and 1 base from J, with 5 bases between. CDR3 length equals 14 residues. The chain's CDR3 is CASSLDRSNQPQHF. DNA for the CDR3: TGTGCCAGCAGCTTAGACAGGAGCAATCAGCCCCAGCATTTT.

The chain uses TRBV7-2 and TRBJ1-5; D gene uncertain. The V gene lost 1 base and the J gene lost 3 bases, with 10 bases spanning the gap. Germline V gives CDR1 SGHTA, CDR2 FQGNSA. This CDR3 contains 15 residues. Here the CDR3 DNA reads TGTGCCAGCAGCTTAGTCTCGAGCACCAATCAGCCCCAGCATTTT. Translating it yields CASSLVSSTNQPQHF.

The CDR3 region has the DNA TGTGCCAGCAGCTTGTGGCTAGCGGTATACAATGAGCAGTTCTTC. Residues: CASSLWLAVYNEQFF. The chain uses TRBV5-6 and TRBJ2-1; 7 bases line up with TRBD2. The length of the CDR3 is 15 residues. Germline CDR1 is SGHDT and CDR2 is YYEEEE. Trimming removed 1 base from V and 4 bases from J; junction bases left unmatched: 5.

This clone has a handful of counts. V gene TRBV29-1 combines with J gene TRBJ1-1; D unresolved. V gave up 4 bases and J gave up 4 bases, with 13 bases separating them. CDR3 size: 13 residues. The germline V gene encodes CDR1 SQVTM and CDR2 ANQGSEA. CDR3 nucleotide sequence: TGCAGCGTTGTGAGGGAGAAGGGCACTGAAGCTTTCTTT. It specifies CSVVREKGTEAFF.

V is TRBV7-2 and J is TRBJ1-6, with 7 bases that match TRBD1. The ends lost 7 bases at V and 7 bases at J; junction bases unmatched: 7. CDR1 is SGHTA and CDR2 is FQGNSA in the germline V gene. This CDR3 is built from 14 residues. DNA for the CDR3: TGTGCCAGCAAGCCCGTAGGGGGCAATTCACCCCTCCACTTT. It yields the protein CASKPVGGNSPLHF.

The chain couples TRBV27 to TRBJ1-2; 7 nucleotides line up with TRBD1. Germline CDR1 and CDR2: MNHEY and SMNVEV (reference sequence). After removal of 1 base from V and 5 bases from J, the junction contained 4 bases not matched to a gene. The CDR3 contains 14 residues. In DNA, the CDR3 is TGTGCCAGCAGTTTATTCGCAGGGGGGTATGGCTACACCTTC. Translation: CASSLFAGGYGYTF.

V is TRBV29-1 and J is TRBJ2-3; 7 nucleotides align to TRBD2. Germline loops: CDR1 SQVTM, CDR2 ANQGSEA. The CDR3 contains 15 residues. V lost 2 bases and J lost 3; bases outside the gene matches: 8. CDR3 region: CSVEMGGSRTDTQYF. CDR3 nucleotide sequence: TGCAGCGTTGAAATGGGAGGGAGTCGGACAGATACGCAGTATTTT.

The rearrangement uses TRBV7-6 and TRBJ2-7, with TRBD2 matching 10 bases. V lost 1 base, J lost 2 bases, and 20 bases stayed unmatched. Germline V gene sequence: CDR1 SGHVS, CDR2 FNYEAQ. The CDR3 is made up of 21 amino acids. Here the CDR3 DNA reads TGTGCCAGCAGCTTAGAAGTGGGAGTAGCGGGGGGCCACACCTTCCCCTACGAGCAGTACTTC. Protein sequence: CASSLEVGVAGGHTFPYEQYF.

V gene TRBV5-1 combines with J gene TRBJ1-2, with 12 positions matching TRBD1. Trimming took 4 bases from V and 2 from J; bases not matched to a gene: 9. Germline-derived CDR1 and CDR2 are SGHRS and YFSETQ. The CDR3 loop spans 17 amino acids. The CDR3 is CASSASGTGGLNYGYTF. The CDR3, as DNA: TGCGCCAGCAGCGCCTCCGGGACAGGGGGCCTAAACTATGGCTACACCTTC. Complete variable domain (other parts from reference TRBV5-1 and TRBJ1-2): KAGVTQTPRYLIKTRGQQVTLSCSPISGHRSVSWYQQTPGQGLQFLFEYFSETQRNKGNFPGRFSGRQFSNSRSEMNVSTLELGDSALYLCASSASGTGGLNYGYTFGSGTRLTVV.

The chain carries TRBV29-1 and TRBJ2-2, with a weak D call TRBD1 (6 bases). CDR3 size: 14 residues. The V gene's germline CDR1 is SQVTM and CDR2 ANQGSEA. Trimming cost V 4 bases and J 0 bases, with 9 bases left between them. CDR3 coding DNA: TGCAGCGTTGGTCGGACAGCGAACACCGGGGAGCTGTTTTTT. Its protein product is CSVGRTANTGELFF.

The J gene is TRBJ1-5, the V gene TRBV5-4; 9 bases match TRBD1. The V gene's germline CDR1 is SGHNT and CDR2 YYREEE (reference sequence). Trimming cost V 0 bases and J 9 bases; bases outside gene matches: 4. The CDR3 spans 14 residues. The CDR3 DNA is TGTGCCAGCAGCTTGGGTGGGACAGGGAGGCCCCAGCATTTT. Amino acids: CASSLGGTGRPQHF. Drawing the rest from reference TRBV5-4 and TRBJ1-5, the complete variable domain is ETGVTQSPTHLIKTRGQQVTLRCSSQSGHNTVSWYQQALGQGPQFIFQYYREEENGRGNFPPRFSGLQFPNYSSELNVNALELDDSALYLCASSLGGTGRPQHFGDGTRLSIL.

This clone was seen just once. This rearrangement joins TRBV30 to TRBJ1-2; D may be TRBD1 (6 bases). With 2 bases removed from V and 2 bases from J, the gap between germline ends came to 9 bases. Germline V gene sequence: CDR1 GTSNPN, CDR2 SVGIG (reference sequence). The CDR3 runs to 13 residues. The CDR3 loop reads CAWSKGGNYGYTF. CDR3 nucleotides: TGTGCCTGGAGTAAGGGGGGGAACTATGGCTACACCTTC.

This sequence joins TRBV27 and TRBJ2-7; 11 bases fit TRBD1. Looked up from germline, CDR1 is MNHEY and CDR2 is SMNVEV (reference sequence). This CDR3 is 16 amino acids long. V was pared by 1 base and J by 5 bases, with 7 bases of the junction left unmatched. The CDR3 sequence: CASSLFRGQGVHEQYF. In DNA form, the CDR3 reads TGTGCCAGCAGTTTATTTAGGGGACAGGGGGTTCACGAGCAGTACTTC.

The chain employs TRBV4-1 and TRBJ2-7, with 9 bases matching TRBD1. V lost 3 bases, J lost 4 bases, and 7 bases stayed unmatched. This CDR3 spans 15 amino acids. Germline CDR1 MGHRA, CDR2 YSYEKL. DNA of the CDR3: TGCGCCAGCAGCCAGCCGGGACAGGGCGGTTACGAGCAGTACTTC. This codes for CASSQPGQGGYEQYF.

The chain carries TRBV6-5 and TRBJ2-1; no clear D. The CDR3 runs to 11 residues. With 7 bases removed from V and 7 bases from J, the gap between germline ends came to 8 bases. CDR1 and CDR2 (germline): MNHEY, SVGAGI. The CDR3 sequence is CASKWANEQFF. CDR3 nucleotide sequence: TGTGCCAGCAAATGGGCTAATGAGCAGTTCTTC.

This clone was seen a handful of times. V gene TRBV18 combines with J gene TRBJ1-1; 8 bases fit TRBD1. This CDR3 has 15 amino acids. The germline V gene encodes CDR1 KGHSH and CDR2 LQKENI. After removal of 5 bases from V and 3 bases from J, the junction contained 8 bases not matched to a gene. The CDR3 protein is CASSNGAQGDTEAFF. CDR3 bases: TGTGCCAGCTCAAACGGGGCACAGGGGGACACTGAAGCTTTCTTT.

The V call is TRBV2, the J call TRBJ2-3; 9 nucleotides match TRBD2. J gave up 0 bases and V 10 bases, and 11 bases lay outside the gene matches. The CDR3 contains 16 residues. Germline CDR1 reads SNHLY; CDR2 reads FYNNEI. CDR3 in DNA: TGTGCCACAACCGCTAGCGGGATCTCTAGCACAGATACGCAGTATTTT. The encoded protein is CATTASGISSTDTQYF.

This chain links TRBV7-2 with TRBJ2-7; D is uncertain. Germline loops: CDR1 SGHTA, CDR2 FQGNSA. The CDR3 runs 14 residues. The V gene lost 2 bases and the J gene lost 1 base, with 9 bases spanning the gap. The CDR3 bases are TGTGCCAGCAGCTTAACGAGCGATTCCTACGAGCAGTACTTC. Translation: CASSLTSDSYEQYF. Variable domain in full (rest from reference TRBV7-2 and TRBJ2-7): GAGVSQSPSNKVTEKGKDVELRCDPISGHTALYWYRQSLGQGLEFLIYFQGNSAPDKSGLPSDRFSAERTGGSVSTLTIQRTQQEDSAVYLCASSLTSDSYEQYFGPGTRLTVT.

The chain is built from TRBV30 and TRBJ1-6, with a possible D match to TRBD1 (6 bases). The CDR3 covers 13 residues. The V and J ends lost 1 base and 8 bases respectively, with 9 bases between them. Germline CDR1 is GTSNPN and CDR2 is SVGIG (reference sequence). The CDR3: CAWSAGADSPLHF. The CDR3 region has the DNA TGTGCCTGGAGTGCAGGGGCTGATTCACCCCTCCACTTT.

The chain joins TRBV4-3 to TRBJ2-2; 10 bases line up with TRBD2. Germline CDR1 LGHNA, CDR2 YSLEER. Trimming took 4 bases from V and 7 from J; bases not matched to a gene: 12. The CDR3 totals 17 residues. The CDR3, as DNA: TGCGCCAGCAGCCGGCGGATGAGCGGGAGGGGTGGCGGGGAGCTGTTTTTT. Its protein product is CASSRRMSGRGGGELFF.

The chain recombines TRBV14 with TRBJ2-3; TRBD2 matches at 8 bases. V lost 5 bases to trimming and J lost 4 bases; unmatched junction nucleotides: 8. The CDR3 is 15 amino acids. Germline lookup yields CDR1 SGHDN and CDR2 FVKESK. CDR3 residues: CASSGTRQFSDTQYF. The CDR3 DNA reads TGTGCCAGCAGCGGGACTAGGCAGTTTTCAGATACGCAGTATTTT.

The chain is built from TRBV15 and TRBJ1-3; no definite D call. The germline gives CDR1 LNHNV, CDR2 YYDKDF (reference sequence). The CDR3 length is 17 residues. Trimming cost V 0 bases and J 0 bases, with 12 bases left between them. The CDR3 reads CATSRDMATGSGNTIYF. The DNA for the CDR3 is TGTGCCACCAGCAGAGATATGGCTACGGGCTCTGGAAACACCATATATTTT.

The CDR3 region is CASTPRGGNTEAFF. The CDR3 DNA reads as TGTGCCAGCACCCCCCGGGGGGGGAACACTGAAGCTTTCTTT. The J gene is TRBJ1-1, the V gene TRBV6-5; a weak D match, TRBD1 (5 bases). Germline values: CDR1 MNHEY, CDR2 SVGAGI. CDR3 size: 14 residues. V lost 7 bases to trimming and J lost 1 base, with 13 bases between them.